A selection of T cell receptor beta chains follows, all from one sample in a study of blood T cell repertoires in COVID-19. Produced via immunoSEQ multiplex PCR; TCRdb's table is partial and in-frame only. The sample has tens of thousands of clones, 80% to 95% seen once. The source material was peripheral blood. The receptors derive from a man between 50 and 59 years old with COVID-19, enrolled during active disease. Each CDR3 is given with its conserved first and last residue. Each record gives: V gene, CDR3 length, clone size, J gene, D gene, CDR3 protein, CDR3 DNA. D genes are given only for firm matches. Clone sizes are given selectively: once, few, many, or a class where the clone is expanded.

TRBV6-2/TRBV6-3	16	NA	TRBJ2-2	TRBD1	CASSYRGQRLTGELFF	TGTGCCAGCAGTTACCGGGGACAGCGGCTCACCGGGGAGCTGTTTTTT
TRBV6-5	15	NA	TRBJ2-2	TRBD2	CASTPAGVNTGELFF	TGTGCCAGCACTCCGGCGGGAGTAAACACCGGGGAGCTGTTTTTT
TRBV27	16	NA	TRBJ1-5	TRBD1	CASSPRTGYSNQPQHF	TGTGCCAGCAGCCCAAGGACAGGGTATAGCAATCAGCCCCAGCATTTT
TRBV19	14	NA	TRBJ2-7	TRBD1	CASSRGGVTYEQYF	TGTGCCAGTAGTAGAGGGGGCGTAACCTACGAGCAGTACTTC
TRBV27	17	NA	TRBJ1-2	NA	CASSFLKGQGAIYGYTF	TGTGCCAGCAGTTTTCTGAAAGGACAAGGAGCCATATATGGCTACACCTTC
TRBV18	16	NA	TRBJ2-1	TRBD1	CASSVSFESGGDEQFF	TGTGCCAGCTCCGTCAGTTTCGAGTCAGGGGGCGATGAGCAGTTCTTC
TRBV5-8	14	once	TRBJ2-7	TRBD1	CASSLRDRTYEQYF	TGTGCCAGCAGCTTGAGGGACAGAACCTACGAGCAGTACTTC
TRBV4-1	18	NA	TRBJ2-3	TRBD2	CASRHEGLAGGLTDTQYF	TGCGCCAGCAGGCACGAGGGCCTAGCGGGAGGCCTCACAGATACGCAGTATTTT
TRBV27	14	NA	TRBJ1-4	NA	CASSFGGADEKLFF	TGTGCCAGCAGTTTTGGGGGGGCTGATGAAAAACTGTTTTTT
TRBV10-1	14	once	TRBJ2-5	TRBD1	CASRQQGTQETQYF	TGCGCCAGCAGACAACAGGGGACCCAAGAGACCCAGTACTTC
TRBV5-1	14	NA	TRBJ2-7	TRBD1	CASSLGDRASEQYF	TGCGCCAGCAGCTTGGGGGACAGGGCCTCTGAGCAGTACTTC
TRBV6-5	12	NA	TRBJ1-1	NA	CASSPRGYEAFF	TGTGCCAGCAGTCCTCGGGGGTATGAAGCTTTCTTT
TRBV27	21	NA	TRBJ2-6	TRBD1	CASSSIRRDRGHQSGANVLTF	TGTGCCAGCAGTTCCATTCGCCGGGACAGGGGACATCAATCTGGGGCCAACGTCCTGACTTTC
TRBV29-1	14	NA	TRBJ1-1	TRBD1	CSTLSGTGTLEAFF	TGCAGCACCTTATCAGGGACAGGGACCCTCGAAGCTTTCTTT
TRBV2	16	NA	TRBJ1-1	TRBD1	CASSLNGQGKVHEAFF	TGTGCCAGCAGCTTAAACGGACAGGGCAAAGTCCATGAAGCTTTCTTT
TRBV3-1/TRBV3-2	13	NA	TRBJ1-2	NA	CASSQGDRPGYTF	TGTGCCAGCAGCCAAGGTGACAGGCCCGGCTACACCTTC
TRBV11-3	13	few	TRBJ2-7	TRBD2	CASSFGTSYEQYF	TGTGCCAGCAGCTTCGGGACTAGCTACGAGCAGTACTTC
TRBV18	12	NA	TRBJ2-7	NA	CASSPLQYEQYF	TGTGCCAGCTCACCACTTCAATACGAGCAGTACTTC
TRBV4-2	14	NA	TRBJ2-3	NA	CASSQDSNQETVNF	TGTGCCAGCAGCCAAGATTCCAACCAGGAAACGGTAAATTTT
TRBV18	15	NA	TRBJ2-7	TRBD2	CASSPGLAGLYEQYF	TGTGCCAGCTCACCAGGACTAGCGGGATTGTACGAGCAGTACTTC
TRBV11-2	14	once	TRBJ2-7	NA	CASSLVLPPYEQYF	TGTGCCAGCAGCTTAGTACTCCCGCCCTACGAGCAGTACTTC
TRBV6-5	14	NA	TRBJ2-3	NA	CASSRGTLTDTQYF	TGTGCCAGCAGCCGGGGGACCCTCACAGATACGCAGTATTTT
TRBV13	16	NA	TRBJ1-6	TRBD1	CASSLGQGGDNSPLHF	TGTGCCAGCAGCTTGGGACAGGGTGGAGATAATTCACCCCTCCACTTT
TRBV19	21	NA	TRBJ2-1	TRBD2	CASSIILFGLAGLPLYNEQFF	TGTGCCAGTAGTATAATATTGTTCGGACTAGCGGGATTACCCCTCTACAATGAGCAGTTCTTC
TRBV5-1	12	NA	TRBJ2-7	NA	CASSLTGSEQYF	TGCGCCAGCAGCTTAACAGGGTCCGAGCAGTACTTC
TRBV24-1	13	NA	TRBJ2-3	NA	CATSAVSTDTQYF	TGTGCCACCAGTGCTGTAAGCACAGATACGCAGTATTTT
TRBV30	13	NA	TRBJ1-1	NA	CAWDQRRGTEAFF	TGTGCCTGGGACCAGCGCCGGGGCACTGAAGCTTTCTTT